A single sample gave rise to the 28 T cell receptor beta chains below, sequenced in a study of cytomegalovirus exposure and HLA in healthy donors. PCR was performed using 60 Vbeta and 13 Jbeta primers. Using immunoSEQ multiplex PCR, the repertoire was profiled, and TCRdb retains in-frame clones only, with some absent. There are 120,000 or so clones in the sample; 83% occur only once, and approximately 3.5% lies in the top ten. Sequencing was performed on PBMCs. These receptors originate from a woman between 40 and 50 years old in good health and CMV-seropositive.

The chain carries TRBV6-1 and TRBJ1-5, with D possibly matching TRBD1 (5 bases). V was clipped by 1 base and J by 1 base, with 8 bases between them. Per germline, CDR1 MNHNS and CDR2 SASEGT. This CDR3 region has 15 residues. CDR3 DNA sequence: TGTGCCAGCAGTGAAGGGGGCGCCAGCAATCAGCCCCAGCATTTT. Its translation: CASSEGGASNQPQHF.

The V and J genes are TRBV28 and TRBJ2-7; tentative D call: TRBD1 (5 bases). The CDR3 is made up of 16 amino acids. V shed 2 bases and J shed 1 base, with 15 bases lying between them. Germline-derived CDR1 and CDR2 are MDHEN and SYDVKM. The CDR3 here is CASSLRVGYRSYEQYF. CDR3 nucleotides: TGTGCCAGCAGTTTAAGGGTCGGGTACAGGTCCTACGAGCAGTACTTC. The full variable domain, rest sourced from reference TRBV28 and TRBJ2-7, is DVKVTQSSRYLVKRTGEKVFLECVQDMDHENMFWYRQDPGLGLRLIYFSYDVKMKEKGDIPEGYSVSREKKERFSLILESASTNQTSMYLCASSLRVGYRSYEQYFGPGTRLTVT.

This clone showed up just a few times. The chain uses TRBV6-1 and TRBJ2-6; D uncertain. Deletions cut 2 bases from V and 2 bases from J, with 4 bases between. Germline-derived CDR1 and CDR2 are MNHNS and SASEGT. The CDR3 sequence is 14 residues long. CDR3 sequence (DNA): TGTGCCAGCAGTGAACAGGCTGGGGCCAACGTCCTGACTTTC. It translates to CASSEQAGANVLTF.

The rearrangement joins TRBV27 to TRBJ1-5; a possible D gene is TRBD1 (5 bases). The germline V gene encodes CDR1 MNHEY and CDR2 SMNVEV (reference sequence). The CDR3 sequence is 15 residues long. The V and J ends lost 1 base and 4 bases respectively, with 11 bases between them. The CDR3 region has the DNA TGTGCCAGCAGTTTATTCCCAGGGATTAATCAGCCCCAGCATTTT. It yields the protein CASSLFPGINQPQHF.

DNA of the CDR3: TGTGCCAGCAGTTCACTGCCCGGGACAGGGAAAGCCGAGCAGTACTTC. Residues: CASSSLPGTGKAEQYF. The chain carries TRBV28 and TRBJ2-7; 9 bases match TRBD1. V was clipped by 4 bases and J by 6 bases; unmatched bases: 13. The germline CDR1 and CDR2 sequences are MDHEN and SYDVKM. This CDR3 spans 16 amino acids.

The chain combines TRBV30 with TRBJ2-1; 7 bases agree with TRBD1. This CDR3 is built from 13 residues. V shed 2 bases and J 8 bases; nucleotides not matched to a gene: 6. Germline lookup yields CDR1 GTSNPN and CDR2 SVGIG (reference sequence). In DNA, the CDR3 is TGTGCCTGGAGTAAAAGACAGGGCGATGAGCAGTTCTTC. This translates into CAWSKRQGDEQFF.

This chain links TRBV27 with TRBJ2-5; 10 nucleotides align to TRBD2. Germline V gene lookup returns CDR1 MNHEY and CDR2 SMNVEV (reference sequence). Trimming removed 6 bases from V and 2 bases from J; junction bases left unmatched: 0. This CDR3 region has 13 residues. In DNA form, the CDR3 reads TGTGCCAGCAGACTAGCGGGGCAAGAGACCCAGTACTTC. The encoded protein is CASRLAGQETQYF.

This clone was counted between two and nine times. V is TRBV21-1 and J is TRBJ2-7; the table names TRBD2, a call not compared with the DNA. TRBV21-1 is classified as a pseudogene. The CDR3 sequence is 18 residues long. CDR3 sequence: CASSKGGPRTSSSYEQYF. CDR3 nucleotides: TGTGCCAGCAGCAAAGGAGGTCCACGCACCTCGAGCTCCTACGAGCAGTACTTC.

The rearrangement links TRBV13 to TRBJ1-1; TRBD1 matches 9 bases. V lost 5 bases, J lost 1 base, and 5 bases stayed unmatched. Germline CDR1 reads PRHDT; CDR2 reads FYEKMQ (reference sequence). The CDR3 contains 15 residues. The CDR3, as DNA: TGTGCCAGCAGCCAGCGGGGACAGGGGAACACTGAAGCTTTCTTT. This encodes CASSQRGQGNTEAFF.

The V call is TRBV6-5, the J call TRBJ1-5; possible D gene TRBD1, 5 bases. The germline V gene has CDR1 MNHEY and CDR2 SVGAGI. With 5 bases removed from V and 7 bases from J, the gap between germline ends came to 15 bases. The CDR3 contains 14 residues. CDR3 sequence: CASSLTLTGQPQHF. The CDR3 DNA sequence: TGTGCCAGCAGTCTTACACTTACAGGACAGCCCCAGCATTTT.

This clone was seen a handful of times. The chain joins TRBV15 to TRBJ2-1; D may be TRBD1 (5 bases). This CDR3 is built from 15 residues. CDR1 is LNHNV, CDR2 YYDKDF, per germline (reference sequence). Trimming cost V 3 bases and J 8 bases, with 17 bases left between them. The CDR3 bases are TGTGCCACCAGCAGCCCGGCCAGGGCGTCGGATGAGCAGTTCTTC. It yields the protein CATSSPARASDEQFF.

The rearrangement links TRBV10-3 to TRBJ2-3, with 8 bases aligning to TRBD2. Trimming cost V 7 bases and J 4 bases; bases outside gene matches: 13. The CDR3 runs to 16 residues. CDR1 is ENHRY and CDR2 is SYGVKD in the germline V gene. CDR3 sequence: CAINLGLSGSSDTQYF. DNA of the CDR3: TGTGCCATCAACCTTGGACTAAGCGGGAGCTCAGATACGCAGTATTTT.

The rearrangement links TRBV2 to TRBJ2-1; D is unclear. Germline CDR1 and CDR2: SNHLY and FYNNEI. The ends were cut back, 5 bases at V and 12 bases at J, with 8 bases in the middle. The CDR3 consists of 10 residues. The CDR3 coding sequence is TGTGCCAGCAGTAAGAGTGGGCAGTTCTTC. It encodes CASSKSGQFF.

This rearrangement joins TRBV5-5 to TRBJ2-1; 9 bases align to TRBD1. Germline CDR1 SGHKS, CDR2 YYEKEE (reference sequence). V lost 3 bases, J lost 8 bases, and 3 bases stayed unmatched. The CDR3 has 13 residues. Here the CDR3 DNA reads TGTGCCAGCAGCTGGGACAGGGTGGATGAGCAGTTCTTC. This translates into CASSWDRVDEQFF.

The chain couples TRBV28 to TRBJ1-1, with no clear D. The germline gives CDR1 MDHEN, CDR2 SYDVKM. V was pared by 2 bases and J by 4 bases, with 8 bases between. The CDR3 has 13 residues. CDR3 sequence (DNA): TGTGCCAGCAGTTTAAGGCGGGTCACTGAAGCTTTCTTT. It translates to CASSLRRVTEAFF.

This clone was counted only a few times. The genes are TRBV4-2 and TRBJ2-3; 10 bases are shared with TRBD2. The V gene's germline CDR1 is LGHNA and CDR2 YNFKEQ. Trimming at V came to 3 bases and at J to 4 bases, leaving 7 bases not matched to a gene. The length of the CDR3 is 16 residues. CDR3 sequence: CASSHSSSGSADTQYF. As DNA, the CDR3 is TGTGCCAGCAGCCACTCTTCTAGCGGGAGCGCAGATACGCAGTATTTT.

The chain has TRBV5-1 and TRBJ2-1; TRBD2 matches 11 bases. The CDR3 loop spans 17 amino acids. Germline CDR1 is SGHRS and CDR2 is YFSETQ. V gave up 5 bases and J gave up 5 bases; unmatched junction bases: 12. The CDR3 protein is CASRPGSLAGGNNEQFF. The CDR3 nucleotides are TGCGCCAGCAGACCAGGATCGCTAGCGGGAGGTAACAATGAGCAGTTCTTC.

V and J are TRBV30 and TRBJ2-5, with TRBD1 matching 8 bases. The CDR3 contains 12 residues. Germline V gives CDR1 GTSNPN, CDR2 SVGIG (reference sequence). Germline trimming cut 6 bases from V and 4 bases from J; bases unmatched to any gene: 4. Written as DNA, the CDR3 is TGTGCCTGCCGCAGGGGGCCAGAGACCCAGTACTTC. Translation: CACRRGPETQYF.

The V and J genes are TRBV6-5 and TRBJ2-5; no reliable D call. CDR1 is MNHEY, CDR2 SVGAGI, per germline. With 0 bases removed from V and 5 bases from J, the gap between germline ends came to 4 bases. The CDR3 spans 12 residues. CDR3 coding DNA: TGTGCCAGCAGTTACTCCCTTGAGACCCAGTACTTC. Translating gives CASSYSLETQYF.

V usage is TRBV28 and J usage is TRBJ2-7; 7 nucleotides line up with TRBD2. V gave up 3 bases and J gave up 3 bases; unmatched junction bases: 5. The germline V gene encodes CDR1 MDHEN and CDR2 SYDVKM. The CDR3 contains 14 residues. The CDR3 loop is CASSLTSHSYEQYF. As DNA, the CDR3 is TGTGCCAGCAGTTTGACTAGCCATAGCTACGAGCAGTACTTC.

The rearrangement links TRBV27 to TRBJ2-7; 9 bases fit TRBD1. V trimming: 7 bases; J trimming: 0 bases; junction bases outside the gene matches: 4. From germline, CDR1 is MNHEY and CDR2 SMNVEV (reference sequence). The CDR3 loop spans 14 amino acids. The CDR3 DNA reads TGTGCCAGCACTCAGACAGGGGGCTCCTACGAGCAGTACTTC. This codes for CASTQTGGSYEQYF.

This chain connects TRBV18 to TRBJ1-5; D might be TRBD1 (6 bases). Germline V gene data show CDR1 as KGHSH and CDR2 as LQKENI. V lost 4 bases to trimming and J lost 6 bases, with 19 bases between them. This CDR3 contains 16 residues. The CDR3 spells CASSQLRGAQGQPQHF. CDR3 in DNA: TGTGCCAGCTCACAGCTACGGGGGGCGCAGGGTCAGCCCCAGCATTTT.

This rearrangement joins TRBV14 to TRBJ1-2; 7 bases align to TRBD1. This CDR3 has 13 amino acids. J was trimmed by 8 bases and V by 1 base; bases with no gene match: 4. The germline V gene has CDR1 SGHDN and CDR2 FVKESK. The CDR3, as DNA: TGTGCCAGCAGCCAAGTCCAACAGGGGGGCTACACCTTC. It is translated as CASSQVQQGGYTF.

The chain is built from TRBV7-3 and TRBJ2-2; 12 bases map to TRBD2. Losses at the gene ends were 5 bases for V and 5 bases for J; bases not matched to a gene: 3. Germline CDR1 reads SGHTA; CDR2 reads FQGTGA. The CDR3 extends over 15 amino acids. CDR3 nucleotide sequence: TGTGCCAGCAGCCCAGGACTAGCGGGAACCGGGGAGCTGTTTTTT. This sequence encodes CASSPGLAGTGELFF.

The chain combines TRBV5-6 with TRBJ2-1; 14 positions match TRBD2. In germline, CDR1 is SGHDT, CDR2 YYEEEE. The CDR3 is 16 amino acids. V trimming: 6 bases; J trimming: 9 bases; junction bases outside the gene matches: 11. The CDR3 sequence is CASIGKGTSGSSEQFF. The DNA for the CDR3 is TGTGCCAGCATCGGAAAGGGGACTAGCGGGAGTAGTGAGCAGTTCTTC.

The DNA for the CDR3 is TGTGCCAGCAGCTCTGGAGCGAATGAGCAGTTCTTC. Its protein is CASSSGANEQFF. This chain links TRBV7-9 with TRBJ2-1; D not certain. Looked up from germline, CDR1 is SEHNR and CDR2 is FQNEAQ (reference sequence). V was clipped by 4 bases and J by 7 bases, with 8 bases between them. The CDR3 extends over 12 amino acids.

The V call is TRBV7-6, the J call TRBJ2-3, with TRBD1 matching over 9 bases. The CDR3 sequence is 13 residues long. Germline CDR1 and CDR2: SGHVS and FNYEAQ. J gave up 7 bases and V 3 bases, and 2 bases lay outside the gene matches. The CDR3, as DNA: TGTGCCAGCAGCTTGGACAGGGGAAATACGCAGTATTTT. It yields the protein CASSLDRGNTQYF.

The chain employs TRBV5-4 and TRBJ2-3; D perhaps matches TRBD2 (5 bases). Per germline, CDR1 SGHNT and CDR2 YYREEE (reference sequence). Trimming removed 4 bases at V and 1 base at J, with 16 bases between. The CDR3 loop spans 16 amino acids. For the CDR3, the DNA is TGTGCCAGCAGCATTGAGATTTCGGAGGGCACAGATACGCAGTATTTT. This sequence encodes CASSIEISEGTDTQYF.